Below, one T cell receptor (beta chain) is given with its context. This entry comes from a study of blood T cell repertoires in COVID-19. Study at large: T cells, B-cell-depleted T cells, or PBMCs supplied cDNA or gDNA.

CDR1 and CDR2 from the germline V gene are DFQATT and SNEGSKA (reference sequence). V lost 3 bases, J lost 8 bases, and 10 bases lay in between. There are 11 residues in the CDR3. Data came from immunoSEQ multiplex PCR; TCRdb stores just in-frame clones and leaves some out. This sample has hundreds of thousands of clones, with roughly 85% found just once. This receptor was taken from a man aged 50 to 60 with COVID-19, enrolled during active disease. V and J are TRBV20-1 and TRBJ1-2; D remains ambiguous. The sequenced material came from peripheral blood. The CDR3, as DNA: TGCAGTGCTAGGCCCTGGGAGGGCTACACCTTC. It yields the protein CSARPWEGYTF.